This entry lists 17 T cell receptor beta chains sequenced from one sample in a study of OX40 agonist ivuxolimab in advanced cancers. The assay was immunoSEQ multiplex PCR, and TCRdb's table has in-frame clones only and misses some. The data contain more than 80,000 clones, just over 85% of them seen just once; the ten biggest clones take up over 1.5%. Material: CD4+ or CD8+ T cells sorted from blood, obtained in a trial of the OX40 agonist ivuxolimab. These receptor sequences come from an adult with an advanced solid tumor such as melanoma, head and neck, liver or kidney cancer.

The rearrangement uses TRBV5-4 and TRBJ2-7; TRBD2 aligns across 9 bases. The V gene end was trimmed by 0 bases and the J gene end by 3 bases; junction bases not matched to a gene: 7. Germline CDR1 reads SGHNT; CDR2 reads YYREEE (reference sequence). CDR3 length: 16 amino acids. The CDR3 DNA reads as TGTGCCAGCAGCTTGGACGGCGGGAGGGCCATCTACGAGCAGTACTTC. This encodes CASSLDGGRAIYEQYF.

The chain employs TRBV6-5 and TRBJ2-1; 8 nucleotides line up with TRBD2. The CDR3 spans 16 residues. Germline V gene lookup returns CDR1 MNHEY and CDR2 SVGAGI. J was trimmed by 8 bases and V by 0 bases; bases with no gene match: 9. CDR3 residues: CASSYSTSDGGYEQFF. DNA for the CDR3: TGTGCCAGCAGTTACTCGACTAGCGACGGGGGGTATGAGCAGTTCTTC.

The CDR3 reads CASSLTTEETQYF. Written as DNA, the CDR3 is TGCGCCAGCAGCTTAACGACGGAAGAGACCCAGTACTTC. The rearrangement joins TRBV5-1 to TRBJ2-5; no clear D gene. V was pared by 2 bases and J by 3 bases, with 8 bases between. Per the germline V gene, CDR1 is SGHRS and CDR2 is YFSETQ. The CDR3 spans 13 residues.

V and J are TRBV4-1 and TRBJ1-4, with 9 bases identical to TRBD1. Germline V lookup: CDR1 MGHRA, CDR2 YSYEKL. V shed 5 bases and J 2 bases; nucleotides not matched to a gene: 3. This CDR3 is 15 amino acids long. The CDR3 is CASSLGQGTNEKLFF. CDR3 nucleotide sequence: TGCGCCAGCAGCTTAGGACAGGGGACTAATGAAAAACTGTTTTTT.

This clone has only a few counts. The rearrangement joins TRBV6-1 to TRBJ2-5; 10 bases align to TRBD1. J was trimmed by 4 bases and V by 7 bases; bases with no gene match: 9. Germline-derived CDR1 and CDR2 are MNHNS and SASEGT. The CDR3 runs 15 residues. As DNA, the CDR3 is TGTGCCAGCAAGACCCGGGACAGGGGATCAGAGACCCAGTACTTC. Translation gives CASKTRDRGSETQYF.

This chain joins TRBV5-1 and TRBJ2-5, with TRBD2 matching over 7 bases. Trimming at V came to 2 bases and at J to 7 bases, leaving 11 bases not matched to a gene. CDR3 length: 15 residues. CDR1 SGHRS and CDR2 YFSETQ come from the germline V gene. The CDR3 loop reads CASSFSGLTSGTQYF. CDR3 DNA: TGCGCCAGCAGCTTTAGCGGGCTCACCTCGGGGACCCAGTACTTC.

The V and J genes are TRBV7-8 and TRBJ2-7, with a tentative D call TRBD1 (5 bases). Germline loops: CDR1 SGHVS, CDR2 FQNEAQ. The CDR3 spans 14 residues. Deletions cut 0 bases from V and 6 bases from J, with 12 bases between. The CDR3 region has the DNA TGTGCCAGCAGCTTAGCAGCAGGGTCTTTCGAGCAGTACTTC. Amino acid sequence: CASSLAAGSFEQYF.

V is TRBV5-4 and J is TRBJ2-2, with TRBD2 matching over 7 bases. Germline lookup yields CDR1 SGHNT and CDR2 YYREEE (reference sequence). This CDR3 comprises 16 residues. With 2 bases clipped from V and 1 base from J, the junction kept 5 bases outside the gene matches. Here the CDR3 DNA reads TGTGCCAGCAGCTTTGAACTAGCGCTGAACACCGGGGAGCTGTTTTTT. Protein sequence: CASSFELALNTGELFF.

The rearrangement links TRBV27 to TRBJ2-3; 11 bases are shared with TRBD1. V was clipped by 6 bases and J by 3 bases; unmatched bases: 8. Per the germline V gene, CDR1 is MNHEY and CDR2 is SMNVEV (reference sequence). The CDR3 is 16 amino acids. The CDR3 protein is CASRKARDRGTDTQYF. The CDR3 DNA sequence: TGTGCCAGCAGAAAAGCCCGGGACAGGGGGACAGATACGCAGTATTTT.

This clone was counted a few times. V usage is TRBV11-2 and J usage is TRBJ2-5; D is unclear. The CDR3 is 13 residues long. The germline gives CDR1 SGHAT, CDR2 FQNNGV. The V end lost 0 bases, the J end lost 3 bases, and 5 bases lay between the germline ends. CDR3 bases: TGTGCCAGCAGCTTAGAACGGGAAGAGACCCAGTACTTC. Translation gives CASSLEREETQYF.

The rearrangement uses TRBV10-3 and TRBJ2-1; unclear D gene. The CDR3 loop spans 13 amino acids. V was clipped by 4 bases and J by 1 base, with 5 bases between them. Germline CDR1 reads ENHRY; CDR2 reads SYGVKD. The CDR3 DNA reads TGTGCCATCAGTGGGGGATCCTACAATGAGCAGTTCTTC. Translation gives CAISGGSYNEQFF.

The V call is TRBV5-4, the J call TRBJ1-4, with a tentative D call TRBD1 (6 bases). Deletions cut 1 base from V and 4 bases from J, with 11 bases between. Per germline, CDR1 SGHNT and CDR2 YYREEE (reference sequence). The CDR3 consists of 15 residues. The CDR3 region has the DNA TGTGCCAGCAGCTTGAGGGGGGCCGGTAATGAAAAACTGTTTTTT. It codes for CASSLRGAGNEKLFF.

This rearrangement joins TRBV14 to TRBJ2-3; 13 nucleotides align to TRBD2. Losses at the gene ends were 3 bases for V and 2 bases for J; bases not matched to a gene: 2. CDR3 size: 16 residues. Germline CDR1 is SGHDN and CDR2 is FVKESK. The DNA for the CDR3 is TGTGCCAGCAGCCAGGGGACTAGCGGGATCACAGATACGCAGTATTTT. Amino acids: CASSQGTSGITDTQYF.

This chain links TRBV6-6 with TRBJ1-1; the D gene is possibly TRBD1 (6 bases). Germline loops: CDR1 MNHNY, CDR2 SVGAGI (reference sequence). V was shortened by 6 bases and J by 3 bases, with 11 bases between the two germline ends. This CDR3 comprises 13 residues. For the CDR3, the DNA is TGTGCCAGCAGGAGACAGGTCGACACTGAAGCTTTCTTT. Protein: CASRRQVDTEAFF.

This rearrangement joins TRBV28 to TRBJ2-4, with D perhaps TRBD1 (5 bases). Germline V gives CDR1 MDHEN, CDR2 SYDVKM. The CDR3 is made up of 15 amino acids. V lost 2 bases and J lost 6, with 14 bases in between. CDR3 in amino acids: CASSLRPGLGNIQYF. DNA of the CDR3: TGTGCCAGCAGTTTAAGGCCAGGGCTGGGAAACATTCAGTACTTC.

The chain links TRBV18 to TRBJ2-1; D possibly uses TRBD1 or TRBD2 (5 bases each). The CDR3 totals 15 residues. Trimming took off 2 bases at V and 4 bases at J, with 12 bases between the two ends. Germline V gene lookup returns CDR1 KGHSH and CDR2 LQKENI. The CDR3 loop is CASSPGGREYNEQFF. The DNA for the CDR3 is TGTGCCAGCTCACCAGGGGGACGGGAATACAATGAGCAGTTCTTC.

The chain is built from TRBV9 and TRBJ2-1; D remains ambiguous. The V gene's germline CDR1 is SGDLS and CDR2 YYNGEE. Deletions cut 4 bases from V and 5 bases from J, with 19 bases between. This CDR3 contains 16 residues. CDR3 protein: CASSSGVASFNNEQFF. The CDR3 DNA follows: TGTGCCAGCAGCTCAGGAGTAGCATCCTTCAACAATGAGCAGTTCTTC. Full variable domain (rest looked up from reference TRBV9 and TRBJ2-1): DSGVTQTPKHLITATGQRVTLRCSPRSGDLSVYWYQQSLDQGLQFLIQYYNGEERAKGNILERFSAQQFPDLHSELNLSSLELGDSALYFCASSSGVASFNNEQFFGPGTRLTVL.